This T cell receptor beta chain was recovered during a study of CD8+CD57+ T cells in acquired aplastic anemia. Study as a whole: Mean yield of DNA from sorted CD4+ and CD8+ cells was around 3 ug.

Using genomic DNA as the template, TCR beta VDJ and CDR3 profiling was carried out. In TCRdb, the reads were re-called with MiXCR into one record per CDR3 protein. Counted here are some 48,000 distinct CDR3 sequences, around 73% occurring once; the ten biggest clones make up around 31%. The CDR3 is 13 residues long. With 2 bases removed from V and 4 bases from J, the gap between germline ends came to 12 bases. Germline V lookup: CDR1 SQVTM, CDR2 ANQGSEA. This TCR was sampled from a human donor in good health, serving as a control. The specimen sequenced was sorted CD4+, CD8+, or CD8+CD57+ T cells (not recorded which) from PBMCs. The chain recombines TRBV29-1 with TRBJ2-7; D is ambiguous. The CDR3: CSVEYPKTYEQYF. The CDR3 nucleotides are TGCAGCGTTGAATATCCGAAAACTTACGAGCAGTACTTC.